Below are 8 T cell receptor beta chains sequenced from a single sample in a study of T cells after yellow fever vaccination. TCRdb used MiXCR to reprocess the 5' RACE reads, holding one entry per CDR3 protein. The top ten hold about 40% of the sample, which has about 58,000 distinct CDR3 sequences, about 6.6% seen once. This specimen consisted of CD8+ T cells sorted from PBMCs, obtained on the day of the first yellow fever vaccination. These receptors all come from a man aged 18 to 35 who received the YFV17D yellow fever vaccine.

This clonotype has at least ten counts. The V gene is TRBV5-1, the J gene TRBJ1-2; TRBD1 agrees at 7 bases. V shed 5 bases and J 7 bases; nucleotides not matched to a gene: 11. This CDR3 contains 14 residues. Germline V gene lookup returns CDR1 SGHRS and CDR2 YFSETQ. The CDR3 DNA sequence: TGCGCCAGCAGGCCTACAGGGGATCTAGGTGGCTACACCTTC. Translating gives CASRPTGDLGGYTF.

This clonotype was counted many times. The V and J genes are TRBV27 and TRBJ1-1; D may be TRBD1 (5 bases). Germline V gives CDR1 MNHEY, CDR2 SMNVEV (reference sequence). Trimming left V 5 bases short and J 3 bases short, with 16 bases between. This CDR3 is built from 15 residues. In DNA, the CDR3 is TGTGCCAGCAGTGAACAGGCCTACTTTGACACTGAAGCTTTCTTT. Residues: CASSEQAYFDTEAFF.

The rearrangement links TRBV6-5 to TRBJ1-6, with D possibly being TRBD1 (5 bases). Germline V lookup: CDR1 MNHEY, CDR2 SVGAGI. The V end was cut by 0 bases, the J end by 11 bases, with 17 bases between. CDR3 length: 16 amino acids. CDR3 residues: CASSYSPHGTGPPLHF. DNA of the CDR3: TGTGCCAGCAGTTACTCCCCTCATGGTACAGGACCACCCCTCCACTTT.

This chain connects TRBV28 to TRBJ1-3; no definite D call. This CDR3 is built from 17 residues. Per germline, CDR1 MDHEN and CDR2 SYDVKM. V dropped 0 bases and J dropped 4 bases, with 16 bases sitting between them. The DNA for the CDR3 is TGTGCCAGCAGTTTATGGGCCACTTTGGGATTAGGAAACACCATATATTTT. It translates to CASSLWATLGLGNTIYF.

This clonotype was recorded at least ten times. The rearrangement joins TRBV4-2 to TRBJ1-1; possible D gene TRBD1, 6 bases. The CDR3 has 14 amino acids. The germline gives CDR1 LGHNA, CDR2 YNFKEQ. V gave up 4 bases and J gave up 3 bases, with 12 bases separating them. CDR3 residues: CASSPLQGYTEAFF. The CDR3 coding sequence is TGTGCCAGCAGCCCGTTACAGGGATACACTGAAGCTTTCTTT.

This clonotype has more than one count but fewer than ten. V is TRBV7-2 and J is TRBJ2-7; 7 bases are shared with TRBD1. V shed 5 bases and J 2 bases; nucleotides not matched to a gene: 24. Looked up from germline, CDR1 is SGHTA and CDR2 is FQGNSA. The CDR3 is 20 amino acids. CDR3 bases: TGTGCCAGCAGCAATAAAAGAAAGCTTCGGACAGGATGTTTGACCTACGAGCAGTACGTC. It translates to CASSNKRKLRTGCLTYEQYV.

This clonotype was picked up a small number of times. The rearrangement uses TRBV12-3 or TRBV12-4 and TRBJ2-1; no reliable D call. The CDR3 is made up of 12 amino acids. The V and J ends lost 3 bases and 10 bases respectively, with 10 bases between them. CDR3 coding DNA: TGTGCCAGCAGTTTTGGGTTATACGAGCAGTTCTTC. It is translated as CASSFGLYEQFF.

CDR3 sequence reads: CASSPGRRCNEQFF. The CDR3 DNA reads TGTGCCAGCAGCCCCGGGCGACGGTGCAATGAGCAGTTCTTC. The chain has TRBV4-2 and TRBJ2-1; D uncertain. The V end was cut by 4 bases, the J end by 6 bases, with 13 bases between. The germline V gene has CDR1 LGHNA and CDR2 YNFKEQ. This CDR3 is built from 14 residues.